This T cell receptor (beta chain) came from a study of beta chain features in type 1 diabetes. This clone was seen a handful of times. The target antigen is unknown. V lost 1 base, J lost 0 bases, and 3 bases stayed unmatched. CDR1 and CDR2 from the germline V gene are SGHTA and FQGNSA. The CDR3 contains 16 residues. cDNA synthesis used the whole RNA isolate, giving expressed TCRB sequences. Profiling relied on immunoSEQ multiplex PCR, and the TCRdb table lists in-frame clones only, not all of them. Of around 160,000 clones in the sample, approximately 10% are singletons; the top ten hold roughly 0.7%. Study-wide points: High-TCR-expressing cells could be over-represented by cDNA sequencing. Shortening that was moderate but significant affected the TCRB CDR3s of Type 1 diabetes patients in all four CD4+ subsets.

The sequenced sample consisted of central memory CD4+ T cells from blood. The source is a woman aged 25 to 39 with type 1 diabetes. The V and J genes are TRBV7-2 and TRBJ2-3, with 8 bases that match TRBD2. The CDR3 here is CASSLGLAGSTDTQYF. As DNA, the CDR3 is TGTGCCAGCAGCTTAGGCTTAGCGGGGAGCACAGATACGCAGTATTTT.